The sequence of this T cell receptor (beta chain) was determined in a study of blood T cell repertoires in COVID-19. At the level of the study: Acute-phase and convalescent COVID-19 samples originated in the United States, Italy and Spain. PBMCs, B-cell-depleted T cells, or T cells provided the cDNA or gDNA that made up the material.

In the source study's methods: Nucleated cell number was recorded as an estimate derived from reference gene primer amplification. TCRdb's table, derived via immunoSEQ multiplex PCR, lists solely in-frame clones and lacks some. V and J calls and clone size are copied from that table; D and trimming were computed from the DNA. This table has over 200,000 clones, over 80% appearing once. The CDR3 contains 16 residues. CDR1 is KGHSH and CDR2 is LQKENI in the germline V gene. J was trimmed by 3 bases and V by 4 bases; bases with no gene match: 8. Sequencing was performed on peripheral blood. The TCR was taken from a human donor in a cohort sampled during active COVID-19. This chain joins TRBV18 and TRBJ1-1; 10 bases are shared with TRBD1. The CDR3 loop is CASSQGQGLGYTEAFF. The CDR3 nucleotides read TGTGCCAGCTCACAGGGACAGGGGTTAGGTTACACTGAAGCTTTCTTT.